The 8 T cell receptor beta chains given below trace back to one sample, sequenced in a study of cytomegalovirus exposure and HLA in healthy donors. PCR amplification relied on 60 Vbeta primers (plus 13 Jbeta primers). TCRdb's copy holds only in-frame clones and misses some; the assay was immunoSEQ multiplex PCR. Of about 110,000 clones listed, less than 85% are singletons. Specimen: PBMCs. These receptors were obtained from a man between 25 and 39 years old in good health and CMV-seropositive.

V is TRBV6-1 and J is TRBJ1-1; D might be TRBD1 (5 bases). Germline V gives CDR1 MNHNS, CDR2 SASEGT. V lost 7 bases and J 6 bases, leaving 15 bases between the germline ends. The CDR3 extends over 13 amino acids. The CDR3 region is CASNRLPLSEAFF. CDR3 DNA: TGTGCCAGCAACAGGCTTCCTCTATCTGAAGCTTTCTTT.

This clone showed up just a few times. The V call is TRBV6-1, the J call TRBJ1-2; D is ambiguous. The CDR3 contains 13 residues. The germline CDR1 and CDR2 sequences are MNHNS and SASEGT. Trimming left V 4 bases short and J 4 bases short, with 10 bases between. The CDR3 loop reads CASSGVGVYGYTF. Written as DNA, the CDR3 is TGTGCCAGCAGTGGAGTCGGGGTCTATGGCTACACCTTC.

This clone was counted a few times. The J gene is TRBJ2-2, the V gene TRBV7-2, with D possibly matching TRBD1 (6 bases). CDR1 and CDR2 (germline): SGHTA, FQGNSA. V was trimmed by 5 bases and J by 1 base, leaving 14 bases between them. The CDR3 has 16 amino acids. The CDR3 DNA reads as TGTGCCAGCAGCCCCGCCACAGGGCTGAACACCGGGGAGCTGTTTTTT. It encodes CASSPATGLNTGELFF.

The rearrangement links TRBV19 to TRBJ1-2; TRBD1 might be the D (6 bases). The V gene lost 9 bases and the J gene lost 4 bases, with 21 bases spanning the gap. This CDR3 is built from 15 residues. Germline-derived CDR1 and CDR2 are LNHDA and SQIVND (reference sequence). CDR3 coding DNA: TGTGCCAGCACCATCGGGGGGGCCATTCCCTATGGCTACACCTTC. Its translation: CASTIGGAIPYGYTF.

This chain connects TRBV29-1 to TRBJ2-4; the match to TRBD1 covers 7 bases. This CDR3 is 15 amino acids long. V gave up 6 bases and J gave up 9 bases; unmatched junction bases: 17. Per the germline V gene, CDR1 is SQVTM and CDR2 is ANQGSEA. CDR3 nucleotides: TGCAGCGTAGACGTTACAGGGGCCCCGGCAAGCATTCAGTACTTC. Translated: CSVDVTGAPASIQYF.

The chain couples TRBV4-1 to TRBJ1-1; D is unresolved. The CDR3 is 12 residues long. CDR1 and CDR2 (germline): MGHRA, YSYEKL. V was clipped by 1 base and J by 4 bases, with 4 bases between them. CDR3 in amino acids: CASSQGSTEAFF. CDR3 nucleotides: TGCGCCAGCAGCCAAGGTAGCACTGAAGCTTTCTTT.

The V and J genes are TRBV28 and TRBJ2-7, with D possibly matching TRBD1 (6 bases). Germline V gives CDR1 MDHEN, CDR2 SYDVKM. CDR3 length: 14 amino acids. V was pared by 5 bases and J by 6 bases, with 17 bases between. CDR3 in DNA: TGTGCCAGCAGTATCGGACGACAGGTCACCGAGCAGTACTTC. It specifies CASSIGRQVTEQYF.

This clone was detected only a few times. The chain combines TRBV19 with TRBJ1-2, with 8 bases that match TRBD1. The CDR3 runs 13 residues. CDR1 and CDR2 from the germline V gene are LNHDA and SQIVND (reference sequence). J was trimmed by 3 bases and V by 8 bases; bases with no gene match: 5. The CDR3 here is CASEDRGHYGYTF. DNA of the CDR3: TGTGCCAGTGAAGACAGGGGACACTATGGCTACACCTTC.